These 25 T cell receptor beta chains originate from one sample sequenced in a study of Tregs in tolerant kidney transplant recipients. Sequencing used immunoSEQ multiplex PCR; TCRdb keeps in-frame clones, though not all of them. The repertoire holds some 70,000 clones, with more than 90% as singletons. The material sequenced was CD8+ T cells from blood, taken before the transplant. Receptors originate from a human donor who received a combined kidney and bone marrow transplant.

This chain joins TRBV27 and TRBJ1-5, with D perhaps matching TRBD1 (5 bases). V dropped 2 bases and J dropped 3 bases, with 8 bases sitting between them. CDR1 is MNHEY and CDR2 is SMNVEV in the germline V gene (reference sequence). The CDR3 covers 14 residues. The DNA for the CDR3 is TGTGCCAGCAGTTTAGGGGGGAACAATCAGCCCCAGCATTTT. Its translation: CASSLGGNNQPQHF.

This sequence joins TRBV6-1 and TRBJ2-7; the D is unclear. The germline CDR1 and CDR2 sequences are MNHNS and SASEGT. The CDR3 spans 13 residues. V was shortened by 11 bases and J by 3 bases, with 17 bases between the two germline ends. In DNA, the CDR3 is TGTGCCCTTGGTAACCGGGTCAGCTACGAGCAGTACTTC. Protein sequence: CALGNRVSYEQYF.

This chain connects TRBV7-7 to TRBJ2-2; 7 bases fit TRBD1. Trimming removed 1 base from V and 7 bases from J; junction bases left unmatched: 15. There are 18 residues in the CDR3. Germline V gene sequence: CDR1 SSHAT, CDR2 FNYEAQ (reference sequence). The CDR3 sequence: CASSLDPTQTGTVGELFF. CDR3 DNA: TGTGCCAGCAGCTTAGATCCCACTCAGACAGGGACGGTCGGGGAGCTGTTTTTT.

The CDR3 DNA is TGCGCCAGCAGCCAATTTGGGCTAGCGGGGGGCGATGAGCAGTTCTTC. Amino acids: CASSQFGLAGGDEQFF. The V and J genes are TRBV4-3 and TRBJ2-1; 11 bases fit TRBD2. CDR1 is LGHNA and CDR2 is YSLEER in the germline V gene. J was trimmed by 8 bases and V by 2 bases; bases with no gene match: 8. The CDR3 is 16 amino acids.

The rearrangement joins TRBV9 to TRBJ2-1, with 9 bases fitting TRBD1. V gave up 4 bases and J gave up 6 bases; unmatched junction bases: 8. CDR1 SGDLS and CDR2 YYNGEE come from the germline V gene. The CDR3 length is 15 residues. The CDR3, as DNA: TGTGCCAGCAGCTTGGGACAGGGCAGAGGCAATGAGCAGTTCTTC. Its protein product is CASSLGQGRGNEQFF.

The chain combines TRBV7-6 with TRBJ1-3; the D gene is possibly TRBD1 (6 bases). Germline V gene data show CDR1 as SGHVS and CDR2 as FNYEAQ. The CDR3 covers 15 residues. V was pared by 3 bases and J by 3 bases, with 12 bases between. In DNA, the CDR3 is TGTGCCAGCAGCTTTTCTCGAGGGGGTGGAAACACCATATATTTT. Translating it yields CASSFSRGGGNTIYF.

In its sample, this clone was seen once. In nucleotides, the CDR3 is TGTGCCAGCAGCTTATACCGGGGGGCAGGACTCTATGGCTACACCTTC. It codes for CASSLYRGAGLYGYTF. The V and J genes are TRBV7-8 and TRBJ1-2, with a possible D match to TRBD1 (6 bases). The CDR3 consists of 16 residues. V shed 2 bases and J shed 4 bases, with 17 bases lying between them. CDR1 and CDR2 from the germline V gene are SGHVS and FQNEAQ.

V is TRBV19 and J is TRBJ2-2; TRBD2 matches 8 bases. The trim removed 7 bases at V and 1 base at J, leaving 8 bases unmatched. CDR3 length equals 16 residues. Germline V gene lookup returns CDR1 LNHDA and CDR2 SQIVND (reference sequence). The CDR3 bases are TGTGCCAGTATCCTCGGGACTAGGGTGAACACCGGGGAGCTGTTTTTT. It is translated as CASILGTRVNTGELFF.

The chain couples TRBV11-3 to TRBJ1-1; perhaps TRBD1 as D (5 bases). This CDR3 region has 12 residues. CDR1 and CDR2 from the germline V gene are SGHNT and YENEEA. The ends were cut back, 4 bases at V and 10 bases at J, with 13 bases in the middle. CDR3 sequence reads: CASSSGGGVAFF. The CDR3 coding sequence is TGTGCCAGCAGCTCTGGTGGGGGGGTAGCTTTCTTT.

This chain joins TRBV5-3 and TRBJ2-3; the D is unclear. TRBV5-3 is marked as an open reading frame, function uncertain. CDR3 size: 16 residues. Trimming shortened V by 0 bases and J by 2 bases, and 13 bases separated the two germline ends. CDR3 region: CARSLGSGLLTDTQYF. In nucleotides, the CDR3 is TGTGCCAGAAGCTTGGGGTCGGGTTTACTCACAGATACGCAGTATTTT.

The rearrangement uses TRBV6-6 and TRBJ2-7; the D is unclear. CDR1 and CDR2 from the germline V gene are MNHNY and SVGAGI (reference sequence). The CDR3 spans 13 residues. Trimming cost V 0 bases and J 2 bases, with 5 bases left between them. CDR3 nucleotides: TGTGCCAGCAGTTACTCGTACACCTACGAGCAGTACTTC. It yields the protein CASSYSYTYEQYF.

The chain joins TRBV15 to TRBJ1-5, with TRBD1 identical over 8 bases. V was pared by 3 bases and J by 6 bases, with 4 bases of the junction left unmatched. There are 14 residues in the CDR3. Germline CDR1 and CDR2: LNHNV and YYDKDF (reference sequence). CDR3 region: CATSSDRGGQPQHF. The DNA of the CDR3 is TGTGCCACCAGCAGCGACAGGGGCGGTCAGCCCCAGCATTTT.

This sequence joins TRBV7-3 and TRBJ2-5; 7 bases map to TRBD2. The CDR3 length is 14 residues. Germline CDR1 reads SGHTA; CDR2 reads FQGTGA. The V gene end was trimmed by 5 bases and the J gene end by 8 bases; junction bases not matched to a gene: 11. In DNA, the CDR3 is TGTGCCAGCAGCCCCTTGGGAGGGATCGAAACCCAGTACTTC. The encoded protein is CASSPLGGIETQYF.

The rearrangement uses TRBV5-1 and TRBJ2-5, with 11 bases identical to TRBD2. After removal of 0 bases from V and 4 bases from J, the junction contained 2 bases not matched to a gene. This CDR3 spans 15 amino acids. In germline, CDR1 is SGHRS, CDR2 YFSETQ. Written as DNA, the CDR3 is TGCGCCAGCAGCTTGGAGGGGACTAGCGGAGAGACCCAGTACTTC. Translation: CASSLEGTSGETQYF.

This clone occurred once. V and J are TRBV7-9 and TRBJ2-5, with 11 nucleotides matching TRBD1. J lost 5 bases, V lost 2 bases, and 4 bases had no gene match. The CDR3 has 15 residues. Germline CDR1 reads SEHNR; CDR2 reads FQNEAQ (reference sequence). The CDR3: CASSLWDRGLETQYF. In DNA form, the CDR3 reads TGTGCCAGCAGCTTATGGGACAGGGGGTTGGAGACCCAGTACTTC.

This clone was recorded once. CDR3 region: CASSSPGTGQQNYEQYF. As DNA, the CDR3 is TGTGCCAGCAGTTCCCCAGGGACGGGACAGCAAAACTACGAGCAGTACTTC. This chain links TRBV25-1 with TRBJ2-7; TRBD1 matches 7 bases. The germline gives CDR1 MGHDK, CDR2 SYGVNS. This CDR3 is 17 amino acids long. Unmatched junction bases numbered 16, after V lost 5 bases and J lost 3 bases.

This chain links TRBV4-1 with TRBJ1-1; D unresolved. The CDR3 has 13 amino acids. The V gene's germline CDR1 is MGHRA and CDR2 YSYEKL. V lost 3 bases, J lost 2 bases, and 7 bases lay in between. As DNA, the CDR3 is TGCGCCAGCAGCCAGGCCGTAAACACTGAAGCTTTCTTT. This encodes CASSQAVNTEAFF.

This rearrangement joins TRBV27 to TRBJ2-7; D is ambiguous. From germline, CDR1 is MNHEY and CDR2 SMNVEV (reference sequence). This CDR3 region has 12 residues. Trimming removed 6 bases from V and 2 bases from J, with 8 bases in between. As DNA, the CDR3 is TGTGCCAGCAGCCCTGTTCCCTACGAGCAGTACTTC. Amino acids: CASSPVPYEQYF.

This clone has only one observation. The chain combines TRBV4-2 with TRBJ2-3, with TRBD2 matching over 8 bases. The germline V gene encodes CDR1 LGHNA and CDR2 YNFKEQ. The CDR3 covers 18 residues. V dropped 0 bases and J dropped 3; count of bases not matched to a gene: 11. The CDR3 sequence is CASSQDRLATDITDTQYF. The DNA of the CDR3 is TGTGCCAGCAGCCAAGATCGACTAGCGACGGATATTACAGATACGCAGTATTTT.

The CDR3 nucleotides read TGCGCCAGCAGCTTGATGGGGACAGGGGGCGCGAAAGCCAACGTCCTGACTTTC. It encodes CASSLMGTGGAKANVLTF. V gene TRBV5-1 combines with J gene TRBJ2-6; 12 bases are shared with TRBD1. Germline CDR1 SGHRS, CDR2 YFSETQ. After removal of 1 base from V and 7 bases from J, the junction contained 9 bases not matched to a gene. The CDR3 is 18 amino acids.

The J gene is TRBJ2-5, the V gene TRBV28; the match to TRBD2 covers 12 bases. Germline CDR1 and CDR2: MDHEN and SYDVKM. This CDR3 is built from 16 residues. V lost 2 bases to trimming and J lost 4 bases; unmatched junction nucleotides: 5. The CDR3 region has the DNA TGTGCCAGCAGTTTACTAGCGGGGGGGCCCGGAGAGACCCAGTACTTC. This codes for CASSLLAGGPGETQYF. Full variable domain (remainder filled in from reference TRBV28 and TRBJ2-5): DVKVTQSSRYLVKRTGEKVFLECVQDMDHENMFWYRQDPGLGLRLIYFSYDVKMKEKGDIPEGYSVSREKKERFSLILESASTNQTSMYLCASSLLAGGPGETQYFGPGTRLLVL.

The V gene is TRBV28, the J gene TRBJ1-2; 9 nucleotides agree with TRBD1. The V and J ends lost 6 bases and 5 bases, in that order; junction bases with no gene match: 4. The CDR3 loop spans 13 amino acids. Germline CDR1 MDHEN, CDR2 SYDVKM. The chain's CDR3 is CASSSGQGYGYTF. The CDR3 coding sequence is TGTGCCAGCAGCTCCGGACAGGGGTATGGCTACACCTTC.

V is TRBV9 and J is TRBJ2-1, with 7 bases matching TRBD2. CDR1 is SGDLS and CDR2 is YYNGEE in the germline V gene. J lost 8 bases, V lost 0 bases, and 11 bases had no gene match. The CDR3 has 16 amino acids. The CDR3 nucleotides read TGTGCCAGCAGCGTAGTTAGTGGCGGGAGTAACTATGAGCAGTTCTTC. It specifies CASSVVSGGSNYEQFF. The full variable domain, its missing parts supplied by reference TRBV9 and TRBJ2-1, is DSGVTQTPKHLITATGQRVTLRCSPRSGDLSVYWYQQSLDQGLQFLIQYYNGEERAKGNILERFSAQQFPDLHSELNLSSLELGDSALYFCASSVVSGGSNYEQFFGPGTRLTVL.

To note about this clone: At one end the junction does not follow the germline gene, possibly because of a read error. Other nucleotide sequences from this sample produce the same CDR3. The CDR3 is CATETGEGYEQYF. The CDR3 DNA is TGCGCCACCGAAACAGGGGAAGGATACGAGCAGTACTTC. The rearrangement uses TRBV7-9 and TRBJ2-7; 7 nucleotides agree with TRBD1. The germline V gene has CDR1 SEHNR and CDR2 FQNEAQ (reference sequence). This CDR3 spans 13 amino acids.

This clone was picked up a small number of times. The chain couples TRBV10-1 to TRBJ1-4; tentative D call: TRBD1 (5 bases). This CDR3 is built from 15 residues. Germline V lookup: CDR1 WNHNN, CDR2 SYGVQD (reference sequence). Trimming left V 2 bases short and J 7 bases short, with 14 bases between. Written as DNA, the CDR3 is TGCGCCAGCAGTGAGAGGGGTAGGGATCGTGAAAAACTGTTTTTT. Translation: CASSERGRDREKLFF.